This TCR beta chain was identified during a study of T cells in women clearing cervical HPV infection. Study-wide background: Controls gave blood once infection was undetectable; cases at lesion identification.

Data came from immunoSEQ multiplex PCR; TCRdb stores just in-frame clones and leaves some out. Recorded for this sample: about 39,000 clones. A word on this clone: Its antigen is undetermined. The observed sequence ends 3 residues before the CDR3 terminus, with the missing tail filled in from the germline J gene.

Looked up from germline, CDR1 is SGHTA and CDR2 is FQGNSA. The CDR3 consists of 12 residues. V lost 1 base and J 3 bases, leaving 4 bases between the germline ends. General study points: Effector/memory and HPV-specific T cells were not isolated, and association timing is unknown. CIN3+ cases had significantly higher TCR repertoire richness than controls, but evenness did not differ.

The sequence came from a woman between 18 and 75 years old with a cervical HPV16 infection that either progressed to CIN3+ or cleared (not recorded which). Material for sequencing was blood buffy coat. V is TRBV7-2 and J is TRBJ2-7; D remains ambiguous. The CDR3 bases that were read are TGTGCCAGCAGCTTAGATCACTACGAG. This sequence encodes CASSLDHYE. From start to end, the CDR3 is CASSLDHYEQYF.